Each of the 8 T cell receptor beta chains below was sequenced from the same sample in a study of T cells in Graves' hyperthyroidism and ophthalmopathy. Researchers amplified the TCR beta CDR3 regions from RNA transcripts. RT-PCR in the first round (using the HTBI primer set) targeted the TCR CDR3. From the multiplex PCR reads, TCRdb called clonotypes with MiXCR, one entry per CDR3 protein. The sample yields around 620,000 distinct CDR3 sequences, roughly 16% seen once. The sample consisted of blood. These receptors came from a woman in her twenties or thirties with Graves' hyperthyroidism.

Ten or more counts support this clonotype. The chain combines TRBV28 with TRBJ1-2; TRBD1 is a possible D gene (6 bases). CDR1 MDHEN and CDR2 SYDVKM come from the germline V gene. The CDR3 totals 13 residues. Trimming removed 3 bases from V and 4 bases from J, with 9 bases in between. CDR3 loop: CASSFRTAYGYTF. In DNA, the CDR3 is TGTGCCAGCAGTTTCCGGACAGCCTATGGCTACACCTTC.

This clonotype showed up many times. The chain recombines TRBV20-1 with TRBJ2-7, with 8 nucleotides matching TRBD1. Looked up from germline, CDR1 is DFQATT and CDR2 is SNEGSKA (reference sequence). The V and J ends lost 6 bases and 6 bases, in that order; junction bases with no gene match: 13. The CDR3 sequence is 14 residues long. This CDR3 reads CSATAGQGNSEQYF. CDR3 nucleotide sequence: TGCAGTGCCACTGCAGGACAGGGAAACAGCGAGCAGTACTTC.

This clonotype was seen a handful of times. This chain links TRBV5-6 with TRBJ2-3, with D perhaps TRBD1 (5 bases). The germline V gene encodes CDR1 SGHDT and CDR2 YYEEEE. This CDR3 contains 13 residues. Trimming shortened V by 5 bases and J by 4 bases, and 11 bases separated the two germline ends. CDR3 DNA sequence: TGTGCCAGCAGACTTATCAGGGCAGATACGCAGTATTTT. Its protein is CASRLIRADTQYF.

This clonotype was counted ten times or more. The rearrangement links TRBV2 to TRBJ2-7, with D perhaps given as TRBD1 or TRBD2 (6 bases each). The CDR3 contains 14 residues. Between the trimmed V and J ends, which lost 1 base and 1 base, there was a span of 8 bases. The germline V gene has CDR1 SNHLY and CDR2 FYNNEI. CDR3 nucleotide sequence: TGTGCCAGCAGTGAAGGGGGGGCTTCCTACGAGCAGTACTTC. This gives the protein CASSEGGASYEQYF.

This clonotype showed up just a few times. The CDR3 protein is CASIPSGTGSYGYTF. The CDR3 nucleotides read TGTGCCAGCATACCCTCCGGGACAGGGTCTTATGGCTACACCTTC. This chain connects TRBV3-1 to TRBJ1-2; TRBD1 aligns across 9 bases. In germline, CDR1 is LGHDT, CDR2 YNNKEL (reference sequence). This CDR3 has 15 amino acids. V shed 7 bases, J shed 5 bases, and the junction held 11 bases outside the gene matches.

The chain uses TRBV12-3 or TRBV12-4 and TRBJ1-4; 9 bases are shared with TRBD1. The CDR3 loop spans 14 amino acids. With 6 bases clipped from V and 8 bases from J, the junction kept 7 bases outside the gene matches. CDR3 region: CASRPGTGIEKLFF. CDR3 coding DNA: TGTGCCAGCAGGCCAGGGACAGGGATAGAAAAACTGTTTTTT.

This clonotype was observed at least ten times. The chain employs TRBV5-1 and TRBJ2-1, with unresolved D. The CDR3 loop spans 13 amino acids. V lost 0 bases and J lost 6, with 7 bases in between. Looked up from germline, CDR1 is SGHRS and CDR2 is YFSETQ. DNA of the CDR3: TGCGCCAGCAGCTTGGCCCAGAGCAATGAGCAGTTCTTC. Its protein is CASSLAQSNEQFF.

Remarks on this clonotype: A read error is possible here, since a much larger clone lies one base away. In this CDR3 the conserved last residue, phenylalanine or tryptophan, is missing, so a read error is likely. The V gene is TRBV6-2 or TRBV6-3, the J gene TRBJ1-1, with no clear D. The germline V and J ends were trimmed by 6 bases and 1 base, with 18 bases remaining between them. Germline lookup yields CDR1 MNHEY and CDR2 SVGEGT. The CDR3 contains 16 residues. The CDR3 loop reads CASSSIGFGANTEAFL. CDR3 sequence (DNA): TGTGCCAGCAGCTCTATAGGGTTTGGAGCGAACACTGAAGCTTTCCTT.